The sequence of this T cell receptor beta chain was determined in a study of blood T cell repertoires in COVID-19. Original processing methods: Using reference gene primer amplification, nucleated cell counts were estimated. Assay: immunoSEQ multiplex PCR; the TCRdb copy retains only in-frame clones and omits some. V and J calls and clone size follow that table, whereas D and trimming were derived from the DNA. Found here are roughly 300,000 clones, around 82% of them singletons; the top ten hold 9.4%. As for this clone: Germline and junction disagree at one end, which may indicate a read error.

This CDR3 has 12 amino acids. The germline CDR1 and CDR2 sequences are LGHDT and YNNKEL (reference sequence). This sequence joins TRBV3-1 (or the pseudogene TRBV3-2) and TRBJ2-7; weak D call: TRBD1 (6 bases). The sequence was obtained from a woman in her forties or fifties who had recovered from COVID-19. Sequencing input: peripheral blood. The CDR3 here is CASSQEQGPSHF. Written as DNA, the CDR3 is TGTGCCAGCAGCCAAGAACAGGGCCCGTCGCACTTC.